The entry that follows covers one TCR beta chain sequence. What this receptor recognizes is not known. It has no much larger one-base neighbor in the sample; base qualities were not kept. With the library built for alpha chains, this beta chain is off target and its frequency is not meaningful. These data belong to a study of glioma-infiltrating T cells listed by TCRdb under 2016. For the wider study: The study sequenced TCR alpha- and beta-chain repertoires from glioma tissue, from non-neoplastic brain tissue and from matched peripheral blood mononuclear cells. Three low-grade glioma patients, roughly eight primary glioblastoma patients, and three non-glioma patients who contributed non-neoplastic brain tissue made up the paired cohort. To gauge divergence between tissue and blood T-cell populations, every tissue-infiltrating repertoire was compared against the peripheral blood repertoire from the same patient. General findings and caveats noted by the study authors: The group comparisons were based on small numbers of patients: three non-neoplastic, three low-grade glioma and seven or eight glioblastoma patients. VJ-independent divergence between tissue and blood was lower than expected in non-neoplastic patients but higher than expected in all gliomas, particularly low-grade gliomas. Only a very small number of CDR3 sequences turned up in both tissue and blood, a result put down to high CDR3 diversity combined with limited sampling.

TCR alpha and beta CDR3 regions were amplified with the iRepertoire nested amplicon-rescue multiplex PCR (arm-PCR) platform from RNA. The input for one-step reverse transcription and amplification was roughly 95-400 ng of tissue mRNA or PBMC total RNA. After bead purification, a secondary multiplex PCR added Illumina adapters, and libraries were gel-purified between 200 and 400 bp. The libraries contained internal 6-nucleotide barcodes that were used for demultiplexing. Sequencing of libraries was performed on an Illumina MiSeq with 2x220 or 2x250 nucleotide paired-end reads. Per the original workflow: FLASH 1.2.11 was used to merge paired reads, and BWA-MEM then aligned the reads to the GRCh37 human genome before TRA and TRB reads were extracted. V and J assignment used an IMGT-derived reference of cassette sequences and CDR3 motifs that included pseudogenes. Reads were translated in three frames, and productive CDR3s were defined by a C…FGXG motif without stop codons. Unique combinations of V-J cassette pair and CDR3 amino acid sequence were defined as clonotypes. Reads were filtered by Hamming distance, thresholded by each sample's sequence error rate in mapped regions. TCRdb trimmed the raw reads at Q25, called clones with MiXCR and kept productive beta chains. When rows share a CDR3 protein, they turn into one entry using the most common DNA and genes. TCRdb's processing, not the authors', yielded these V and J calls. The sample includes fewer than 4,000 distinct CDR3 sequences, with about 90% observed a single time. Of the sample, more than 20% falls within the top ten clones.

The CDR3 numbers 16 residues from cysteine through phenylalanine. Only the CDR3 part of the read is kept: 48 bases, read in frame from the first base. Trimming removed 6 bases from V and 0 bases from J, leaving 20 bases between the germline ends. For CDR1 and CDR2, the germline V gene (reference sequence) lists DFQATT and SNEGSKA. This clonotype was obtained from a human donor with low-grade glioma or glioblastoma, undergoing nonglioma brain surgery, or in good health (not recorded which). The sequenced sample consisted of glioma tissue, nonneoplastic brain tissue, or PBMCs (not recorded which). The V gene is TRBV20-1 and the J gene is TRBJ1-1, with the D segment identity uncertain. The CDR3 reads CSAPDRLVGLNTEAFF. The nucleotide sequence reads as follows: TGCAGTGCCCCAGATAGGCTTGTTGGGTTGAACACTGAAGCTTTCTTT.